These 18 T cell receptor beta chains share one sample of origin, sequenced in a study of Graves' ophthalmopathy and Graves' hyperthyroidism. Amplification of TCR beta CDR3 regions used RNA transcripts. HTBI primers were used in a first-round RT-PCR, which preceded a second-round multiplex PCR. MiXCR, applied by TCRdb to the multiplex PCR reads, yields one record per CDR3 protein. The sample has about 700,000 distinct CDR3 sequences, roughly 41% seen once; the top ten hold less than 55%. Sequenced sample: peripheral blood. The source is an adult man with Graves' ophthalmopathy.

This clonotype was observed at least ten times. V gene TRBV2 combines with J gene TRBJ1-1, with no clear D. V lost 4 bases to trimming and J lost 1 base, with 7 bases between them. Germline V gives CDR1 SNHLY, CDR2 FYNNEI. The CDR3 is 13 residues long. CDR3 in DNA: TGTGCCAGCAGTGGAACAAGGAACACTGAAGCTTTCTTT. Amino acids: CASSGTRNTEAFF.

This clonotype came up once. This chain joins TRBV29-1 and TRBJ1-5; no clear D. This CDR3 is 13 amino acids long. Germline V gives CDR1 SQVTM, CDR2 ANQGSEA. With 4 bases removed from V and 3 bases from J, the gap between germline ends came to 10 bases. CDR3 bases: TGCAGCGTTGTGGACTCCACCAATCAGCCCCAGCATTTT. It is translated as CSVVDSTNQPQHF.

Concerning this clonotype: This may be a read error: a much more frequent sequence differs by one nucleotide. The chain links TRBV15 to TRBJ2-7; D remains unclear. V lost 0 bases, J lost 7 bases, and 19 bases lay in between. This CDR3 comprises 16 residues. Germline loops: CDR1 LNHNV, CDR2 YYDKDF (reference sequence). The CDR3 sequence: CATSREFGWPADEQYF. DNA of the CDR3: TGTGCCACCAGCAGAGAATTCGGATGGCCGGCGGATGAGCAGTACTTC.

This clonotype was observed at least ten times. The chain combines TRBV19 with TRBJ1-2; 8 bases map to TRBD1. The CDR3 is 14 residues long. From germline, CDR1 is LNHDA and CDR2 SQIVND (reference sequence). V shed 6 bases, J shed 2 bases, and the junction held 5 bases outside the gene matches. CDR3 in amino acids: CASRMGTGNYGYTF. CDR3 bases: TGTGCCAGTAGGATGGGGACAGGCAACTATGGCTACACCTTC.

The chain employs TRBV6-5 and TRBJ1-3; the D gene is possibly TRBD1 (5 bases). The V end lost 8 bases, the J end lost 2 bases, and 16 bases lay between the germline ends. The CDR3 loop spans 15 amino acids. Germline V CDR1 and CDR2: MNHEY, SVGAGI. CDR3 region: CASGQTLSPGNTIYF. CDR3 sequence (DNA): TGTGCCAGCGGACAAACCCTTAGCCCTGGAAACACCATATATTTT.

The chain couples TRBV6-1 to TRBJ1-6; a weak D match, TRBD1 (6 bases). CDR3 size: 14 residues. Trimming removed 5 bases at V and 7 bases at J, with 12 bases between. Germline values: CDR1 MNHNS, CDR2 SASEGT. The DNA of the CDR3 is TGTGCCAGCAGTACCGGACAGAGCAATTCACCCCTCCACTTT. It is translated as CASSTGQSNSPLHF.

This clonotype was seen more than once but under ten times. V gene TRBV7-9 combines with J gene TRBJ1-1, with D possibly being TRBD1 (5 bases). This CDR3 is built from 14 residues. Deletions cut 5 bases from V and 3 bases from J, with 13 bases between. CDR1 SEHNR and CDR2 FQNEAQ come from the germline V gene (reference sequence). The CDR3 loop reads CASSQRDRDTEAFF. Here the CDR3 DNA reads TGTGCCAGCAGCCAGAGGGACCGGGACACTGAAGCTTTCTTT.

The chain combines TRBV9 with TRBJ2-2, with 7 bases matching TRBD2. J lost 5 bases, V lost 7 bases, and 5 bases had no gene match. This CDR3 is 13 amino acids long. Per the germline V gene, CDR1 is SGDLS and CDR2 is YYNGEE. For the CDR3, the DNA is TGTGCCAGCGGCTTTAGCGGGACCGGGGAGCTGTTTTTT. This sequence encodes CASGFSGTGELFF.

The CDR3 DNA is TGTGCCAGCAGCTTAGCTCGGGGTAGTGACGCAGAGACCCAGTACTTC. It encodes CASSLARGSDAETQYF. The V gene is TRBV7-8, the J gene TRBJ2-5, with D maybe TRBD2 (5 bases). This CDR3 is built from 16 residues. Germline-derived CDR1 and CDR2 are SGHVS and FQNEAQ. V shed 0 bases and J shed 4 bases, with 15 bases lying between them.

The genes are TRBV5-4 and TRBJ2-5, with D perhaps assigned TRBD1 or TRBD2 (6 bases each). The V gene lost 5 bases and the J gene lost 3 bases, with 17 bases spanning the gap. CDR3 length: 15 amino acids. Germline-derived CDR1 and CDR2 are SGHNT and YYREEE (reference sequence). CDR3 nucleotide sequence: TGTGCCAGCAGGCAGGGGAGGAGGGAGGAAGAGACCCAGTACTTC. Translation gives CASRQGRREEETQYF.

The chain uses TRBV20-1 and TRBJ2-7, with D perhaps TRBD1 (6 bases). Trimming pared 7 bases from V and 3 bases from J, leaving 16 bases between. The germline V gene has CDR1 DFQATT and CDR2 SNEGSKA (reference sequence). This CDR3 has 13 residues. The CDR3 nucleotides read TGCAGTGTTAGCCACAGGGACCTCTACGAGCAGTACTTC. The encoded protein is CSVSHRDLYEQYF.

This chain links TRBV24-1 with TRBJ1-1; the D gene is possibly TRBD1 (5 bases). V was trimmed by 9 bases and J by 2 bases, leaving 15 bases between them. CDR3 length: 14 residues. CDR1 is KGHDR, CDR2 SFDVKD, per germline. The CDR3 loop reads CATHRGGFNTEAFF. DNA of the CDR3: TGTGCCACCCACCGCGGGGGTTTTAACACTGAAGCTTTCTTT.

The rearrangement links TRBV7-2 to TRBJ1-6; 8 nucleotides align to TRBD1. The junction had 4 bases not matched to a gene; V was cut back by 5 bases and J by 7 bases. CDR1 and CDR2 from the germline V gene are SGHTA and FQGNSA. The length of the CDR3 is 14 residues. The CDR3 region has the DNA TGTGCCAGCAGCCCTTGGACAGGGAATTCACCCCTCCACTTT. It is translated as CASSPWTGNSPLHF.

This clonotype was observed a few times. This sequence joins TRBV12-3 or TRBV12-4 and TRBJ2-2, with 7 positions matching TRBD2. This CDR3 contains 14 residues. Trimming took 5 bases from V and 4 from J; bases not matched to a gene: 4. CDR3 protein: CASSPGLVTGELFF. The CDR3, as DNA: TGTGCCAGCAGTCCAGGACTAGTCACCGGGGAGCTGTTTTTT.

This clonotype came up many times. The chain joins TRBV20-1 to TRBJ2-5, with D possibly matching TRBD2 (6 bases). The CDR3 has 13 residues. Germline CDR1 reads DFQATT; CDR2 reads SNEGSKA (reference sequence). The V and J ends lost 3 bases and 3 bases respectively, with 11 bases between them. The DNA of the CDR3 is TGCAGTGCTAGTTTCCAGCGGGAAGAGACCCAGTACTTC. This encodes CSASFQREETQYF.

This clonotype occurred many times. The chain carries TRBV2 and TRBJ1-3; the D gene is possibly TRBD1 (6 bases). The CDR3 has 16 residues. Germline V gives CDR1 SNHLY, CDR2 FYNNEI. The V end lost 3 bases, the J end lost 0 bases, and 12 bases lay between the germline ends. The CDR3 region has the DNA TGTGCCAGCAGTGAGTCCCGGACAGACTCTGGAAACACCATATATTTT. This codes for CASSESRTDSGNTIYF.

In the case of this clonotype: One end of the junction does not line up with germline, which may come from a read error. This sequence joins TRBV5-6 and TRBJ1-6; 7 bases are shared with TRBD1. Germline V lookup: CDR1 SGHDT, CDR2 YYEEEE. The CDR3 consists of 15 residues. Here the CDR3 reads CAGSQVGTAGGPLHF. CDR3 nucleotide sequence: TGTGCCGGCAGCCAGGTAGGGACAGCCGGCGGACCCCTCCACTTT.

This clonotype was detected only a few times. The CDR3 DNA reads TGTGCCAGCAGTTTAACGGGACAGGGCGCTCAGTACTTC. As protein: CASSLTGQGAQYF. The gene calls are TRBV2 and TRBJ2-7; TRBD1 agrees at 9 bases. Germline V gene lookup returns CDR1 SNHLY and CDR2 FYNNEI. V lost 5 bases to trimming and J lost 10 bases; unmatched junction nucleotides: 9. This CDR3 is 13 amino acids long. Supplemented by reference TRBV2 and TRBJ2-7, the full variable domain reads EPEVTQTPSHQVTQMGQEVILRCVPISNHLYFYWYRQILGQKVEFLVSFYNNEISEKSEIFDDQFSVERPDGSNFTLKIRSTKLEDSAMYFCASSLTGQGAQYFGPGTRLTVT.